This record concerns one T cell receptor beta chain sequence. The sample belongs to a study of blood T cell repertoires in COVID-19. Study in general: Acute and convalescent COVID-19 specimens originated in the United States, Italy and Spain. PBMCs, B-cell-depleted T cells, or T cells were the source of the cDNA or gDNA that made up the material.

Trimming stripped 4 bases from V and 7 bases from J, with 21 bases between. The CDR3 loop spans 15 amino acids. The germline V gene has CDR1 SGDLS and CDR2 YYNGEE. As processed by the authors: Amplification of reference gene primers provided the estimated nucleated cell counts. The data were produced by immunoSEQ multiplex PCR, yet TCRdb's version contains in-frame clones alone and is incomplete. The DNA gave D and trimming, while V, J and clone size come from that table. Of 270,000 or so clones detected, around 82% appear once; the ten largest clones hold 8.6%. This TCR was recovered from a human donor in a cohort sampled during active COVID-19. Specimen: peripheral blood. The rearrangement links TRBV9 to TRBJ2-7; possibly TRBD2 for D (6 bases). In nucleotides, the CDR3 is TGTGCCAGCAGCCCAACGAACGCGGGACTCTGGGAGCAGTACTTC. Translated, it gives CASSPTNAGLWEQYF.